Listed below are T cell receptor beta chains from one sample, sequenced in a study of blood T cell repertoires in COVID-19. Sequenced by immunoSEQ multiplex PCR; TCRdb stores in-frame clones only, minus some. The sample consists of some 370,000 clones, 70% to 90% of them appearing once. The sample consisted of peripheral blood. Receptor source: a woman aged 25 to 45 with COVID-19, enrolled during active disease. CDR3s include the opening cysteine and the closing phenylalanine or tryptophan. The order of the fields is D gene, V gene, clone size, J gene, CDR3 DNA, CDR3 protein. A D gene is named only where the DNA matches it firmly. Only part of the rows carry a size: once, few, many, or a class if the clone is expanded.

-	TRBV4-3	-	TRBJ2-7	TGCGCCAGCAGCCAAGACCAGCGGAGCGAGCAGTACTTC	CASSQDQRSEQYF
TRBD1	TRBV2	-	TRBJ2-3	TGTGCCAGCAGACTTAGGACAGGGAAGGATACGCAGTATTTT	CASRLRTGKDTQYF
-	TRBV29-1	-	TRBJ1-5	TGCAGCGTCGGATCAGGGTCGGTTAATCAGCCCCAGCATTTT	CSVGSGSVNQPQHF
TRBD2	TRBV27	few	TRBJ2-2	TGTGCCAGCAGTTTATCCCCGTCGGGACTAGGTACCGGGGAGCTGTTTTTT	CASSLSPSGLGTGELFF
-	TRBV4-1	-	TRBJ2-2	TGCGCCAGCAGCCAAGATCCTTACTCCACCGGGGAGCTGTTTTTT	CASSQDPYSTGELFF
-	TRBV7-3	-	TRBJ2-1	TGTGCCAGCAGCTTAAGCTTGCGTTCCAATGAGCAGTTCTTC	CASSLSLRSNEQFF
TRBD1	TRBV2	-	TRBJ2-1	TGTGCCAGCCCGGACAGGACCTACAATGAGCAGTTCTTC	CASPDRTYNEQFF
-	TRBV2	once	TRBJ1-5	TGTGCCAGCAGTGTAGGGGGAACTCAGCCCCAGCATTTT	CASSVGGTQPQHF
-	TRBV9	-	TRBJ2-6	TGTGCCAGCAGCTCCAGCTCTGGGGCCAACGTCCTGACTTTC	CASSSSSGANVLTF
-	TRBV4-1	-	TRBJ2-4	TGCGCCAGCAGCCCAGCAGTTCTCCCAGGGAAAGCCAAAAACATTCAGTACTTC	CASSPAVLPGKAKNIQYF
TRBD2	TRBV3-1/TRBV3-2	-	TRBJ2-5	TGTGCCAGCAGACTAGCGGGAGGTGAAGAGACCCAGTACTTC	CASRLAGGEETQYF
TRBD2	TRBV4-1	-	TRBJ2-5	TGCGCCAGCAGCCAAGGGAGCGGGAGGGCCCGGGAGACCCAGTACTTC	CASSQGSGRARETQYF
-	TRBV4-1	-	TRBJ2-3	TGCGCCAGCAGCCAGGCCCTCACAGATACGCAGTATTTT	CASSQALTDTQYF
-	TRBV18	-	TRBJ1-6	TGTGCCAGCTCACTCAAAAGAGCTAATTCACCCCTCCACTTT	CASSLKRANSPLHF
TRBD2	TRBV4-1	-	TRBJ2-7	TGCGCCAGCAGCCAAGGAGCGGGACCTCCCCTAGACGAGCAGTACTTC	CASSQGAGPPLDEQYF
-	TRBV4-3	-	TRBJ2-6	TGCGCCAGCAGCCAAGATCGCGGGGCTGGGGCCAACGTCCTGACTTTC	CASSQDRGAGANVLTF
TRBD1	TRBV29-1	-	TRBJ2-5	TGCAGCGTTGAAGCCCCGCGGCAGGGGGCTTGGGAGACCCAGTACTTC	CSVEAPRQGAWETQYF
TRBD1	TRBV7-2	-	TRBJ1-1	TGTGCCAGCAGCCTCCGACAGGGGGCCACTGAAGCTTTCTTT	CASSLRQGATEAFF
TRBD1	TRBV25-1	few	TRBJ1-2	TGTGCCAGCAGAACAGGGGACTATGGCTACACCTTC	CASRTGDYGYTF
-	TRBV19	-	TRBJ2-2	TGTGCCAGTCGGGAGAACACCGGGGAGCTGTTTTTT	CASRENTGELFF
-	TRBV5-4	-	TRBJ2-7	TGTGCCAGCAGCTGGGACTTCTCCGAGCAGTACTTC	CASSWDFSEQYF
-	TRBV3-1/TRBV3-2	-	TRBJ1-5	TGTGCCAGCAGCTTCGGACAGAGACAGCCCCAGCATTTT	CASSFGQRQPQHF
-	TRBV5-6	-	TRBJ1-5	TGTGCCAGCAGCTCCCTTACATCGACAGATAATCAGCCCCAGCATTTT	CASSSLTSTDNQPQHF
-	TRBV24-1	-	TRBJ2-1	TGTGCCACCAGTGACCCCAAAGGTTTTGAGGGAAGGCAGTTCTTC	CATSDPKGFEGRQFF
-	TRBV14	-	TRBJ1-2	TGTGCCAGCAGCCAAGATTGGTTAGGGGATGGCTACACCTTC	CASSQDWLGDGYTF
TRBD2	TRBV7-8	many	TRBJ2-1	TGTGCCAGCAGCTTAAGTACTAGCGGGAGCGATGAGCAGTTCTTC	CASSLSTSGSDEQFF
-	TRBV27	-	TRBJ1-5	TGTGCCAGCGGGGGGTCGGAGCAGCCCCAGCATTTT	CASGGSEQPQHF
-	TRBV5-4	-	TRBJ1-2	TGTGCCAGCAGCTTTACCGGGGACTATGGCTACACCTTC	CASSFTGDYGYTF
TRBD1	TRBV24-1	-	TRBJ2-7	TGTGCCACCAGTGATAGACAGGGGGCCGCCTACGAGCAGTACTTC	CATSDRQGAAYEQYF
-	TRBV7-6	-	TRBJ1-5	TGTGCCAGCAGTTACGGTAGAGGAGACAATCAGCCCCAGCATTTT	CASSYGRGDNQPQHF
TRBD1	TRBV19	-	TRBJ1-1	TGTGCCAGTAGTGCTCGACAGGGGGCTGAAGCTTTCTTT	CASSARQGAEAFF
TRBD1	TRBV9	-	TRBJ2-7	TGTGCCAGCAGCGTAGAGGACAGGGAGCAGTACTTC	CASSVEDREQYF
-	TRBV12-3/TRBV12-4	-	TRBJ1-4	TGTGCCAGCAGTTTCGCTCAGGGGAAAAAACTGTTTTTT	CASSFAQGKKLFF
TRBD1	TRBV28	-	TRBJ2-7	TGTGCCAGCAGCCCTTACTCACAGGGGATGGGAGAGCAGTACTTC	CASSPYSQGMGEQYF
TRBD2	TRBV3-1/TRBV3-2	-	TRBJ2-7	TGTGCCAGCAGCCACGGCGGGAGTTACGAGCAGTACTTC	CASSHGGSYEQYF
-	TRBV10-3	-	TRBJ1-5	TGTGCCATCGGAGCAGGGGTGGATAGCAATCAGCCCCAGCATTTT	CAIGAGVDSNQPQHF
-	TRBV18	-	TRBJ1-5	TGTGCCAGCTCACCACCGGGACAACAAGGGAAATATAGCAATCAGCCCCAGCATTTT	CASSPPGQQGKYSNQPQHF
TRBD2	TRBV5-1	-	TRBJ2-1	TGCGCCAGCAGCCCGGGGACTAACTCCTACAATGAGCAGTTCTTC	CASSPGTNSYNEQFF
TRBD1	TRBV5-1	-	TRBJ1-3	TGCGCCAGCAGCGCCGGGACAGAGGGAAACACCATATATTTT	CASSAGTEGNTIYF
TRBD1	TRBV13	-	TRBJ2-7	TGTGCCAGCAGCCGCGACAGGGCGGTAGACTACGAGCAGTACTTC	CASSRDRAVDYEQYF
TRBD2	TRBV5-4	-	TRBJ2-3	TGTGCCAGCAGCTTGGTGGCGGGAGGGACAGATACGCAGTATTTT	CASSLVAGGTDTQYF
-	TRBV19	-	TRBJ2-2	TGTGCCAGTAGGGGAGCCCCCACCGGGGAGCTGTTTTTT	CASRGAPTGELFF
TRBD2	TRBV9	-	TRBJ2-2	TGTGCCAGCAGCGTCCAGCGGGGGTCGAACACCGGGGAGCTGTTTTTT	CASSVQRGSNTGELFF
TRBD2	TRBV2	-	TRBJ2-7	TGTGCCAGCAGTGAAACTAGCGGGATCAACGAGCAGTACTTC	CASSETSGINEQYF
TRBD2	TRBV11-1	-	TRBJ2-7	TGTGCCAGCAGCTCAGGTCCTAGCGGCGTGAACGAGCAGTACTTC	CASSSGPSGVNEQYF
TRBD1	TRBV15	-	TRBJ1-1	TGTGCCACCAGCATCAGGACAGGCGGGTACACTGAAGCTTTCTTT	CATSIRTGGYTEAFF
TRBD2	TRBV4-1	few	TRBJ2-1	TGCGCCAGCAGCCAAGTGAGGACTAGCGGGAGAGCTGAGCAGTTCTTC	CASSQVRTSGRAEQFF